These 4 T cell receptor beta chains originate from one sample sequenced in a study of T cells in Graves' hyperthyroidism and ophthalmopathy. RNA transcripts served as the template for amplifying TCR beta CDR3 regions. RT-PCR in the first round (using the HTBI primer set) targeted the TCR CDR3. TCRdb called the multiplex PCR reads again in MiXCR, with one record for every CDR3 protein. The sample contains about 350,000 distinct CDR3 sequences, roughly an eighth of which appear only once. Source material: blood. The receptor set was obtained from a woman in her 40s with Graves' ophthalmopathy.

Many counts were recorded for this clonotype. J is TRBJ2-3 and V is TRBV6-1; D uncertain. The CDR3 has 15 amino acids. V was shortened by 5 bases and J by 2 bases, with 14 bases between the two germline ends. Germline assignment: CDR1 MNHNS and CDR2 SASEGT. CDR3 protein: CASSSSLPFTDTQYF. DNA of the CDR3: TGTGCCAGCAGTAGTTCACTGCCCTTCACAGATACGCAGTATTTT.

This clonotype was found many times. The chain links TRBV11-2 to TRBJ2-5; either TRBD1 or TRBD2 may supply D (5 bases each). The V end lost 7 bases, the J end lost 4 bases, and 16 bases lay between the germline ends. This CDR3 has 14 amino acids. Germline CDR1 SGHAT, CDR2 FQNNGV. This CDR3 is CASNRAGRRETQYF. DNA for the CDR3: TGTGCCAGCAACCGGGCAGGGAGACGAGAGACCCAGTACTTC.

The chain has TRBV5-1 and TRBJ2-1, with 12 positions matching TRBD2. CDR3 length: 16 amino acids. The ends lost 3 bases at V and 0 bases at J; junction bases unmatched: 1. Looked up from germline, CDR1 is SGHRS and CDR2 is YFSETQ. The CDR3 DNA is TGCGCCAGCAGCTGGGGACTAGCGGGCTCCTACAATGAGCAGTTCTTC. Residues: CASSWGLAGSYNEQFF.

In its sample, this clonotype was seen many times. The chain combines TRBV20-1 with TRBJ2-3, with a tentative D call TRBD2 (5 bases). Germline V gene lookup returns CDR1 DFQATT and CDR2 SNEGSKA (reference sequence). This CDR3 has 14 residues. The V end lost 0 bases, the J end lost 4 bases, and 11 bases lay between the germline ends. This CDR3 reads CSARDNLAADTQYF. The CDR3 DNA is TGCAGTGCTAGAGATAATCTAGCTGCAGATACGCAGTATTTT.